This T cell receptor (beta chain) comes out of a study of cytomegalovirus exposure and HLA in healthy donors. A word on this clone: Its matching antigen is unknown.

Produced via immunoSEQ multiplex PCR; TCRdb's table is partial and in-frame only. This table has roughly 130,000 clones, about 88% appearing once. The germline gives CDR1 SGHTA, CDR2 FQGNSA. J was trimmed by 1 base and V by 5 bases; bases with no gene match: 9. This CDR3 is 16 amino acids long. The study, taken as a whole, reports: In the 130 or so validation repertoires, about 94% of cluster scores exceeded 0, per a later analysis. Approximately 160 TCR beta chains were listed as cytomegalovirus-associated.

This TCR derives from a woman between 18 and 29 years old in good health and CMV-seropositive. What was sequenced was PBMCs. The chain uses TRBV7-2 and TRBJ2-3; TRBD2 matches 7 bases. The DNA of the CDR3 is TGTGCCAGCAGCACGGGAGCGGGGATAGGCACAGATACGCAGTATTTT. It translates to CASSTGAGIGTDTQYF.